This record looks at one TCR beta chain sequence and its context. TCRdb re-derived calls from the 5' RACE reads in MiXCR, one entry per CDR3 protein. The data contain around 300,000 distinct CDR3 sequences, around 20% of them seen just once; the ten biggest clones take up approximately 3.7%. The data were taken from a study of CD8 T cells in ankylosing spondylitis. Looked up from germline, CDR1 is LGHNA and CDR2 is YSLEER. V lost 4 bases and J 0 bases, leaving 13 bases between the germline ends. CDR3 length: 17 amino acids. The chain couples TRBV4-3 to TRBJ2-6; unclear D gene. This clonotype originated in a female donor with ankylosing spondylitis or in good health (not recorded which). Sequenced: blood, either unsorted or a sorted T cell fraction (not recorded which). The CDR3 sequence: CASSRRTQGSGANVLTF. CDR3 DNA: TGCGCCAGCAGCCGCCGTACCCAAGGCTCTGGGGCCAACGTCCTGACTTTC.